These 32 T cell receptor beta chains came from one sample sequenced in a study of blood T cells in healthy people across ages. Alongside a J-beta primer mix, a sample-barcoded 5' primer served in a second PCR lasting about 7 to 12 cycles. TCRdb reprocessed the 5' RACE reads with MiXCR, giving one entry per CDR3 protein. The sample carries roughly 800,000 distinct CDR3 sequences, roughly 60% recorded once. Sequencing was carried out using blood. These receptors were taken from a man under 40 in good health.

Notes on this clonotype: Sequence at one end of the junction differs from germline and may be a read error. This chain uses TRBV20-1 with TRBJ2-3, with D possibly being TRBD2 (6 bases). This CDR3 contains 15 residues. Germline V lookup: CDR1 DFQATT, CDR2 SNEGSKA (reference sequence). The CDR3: CSAIGRGGYTGTQYF. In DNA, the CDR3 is TGCAGTGCAATTGGGCGGGGAGGTTACACAGGTACGCAGTATTTT.

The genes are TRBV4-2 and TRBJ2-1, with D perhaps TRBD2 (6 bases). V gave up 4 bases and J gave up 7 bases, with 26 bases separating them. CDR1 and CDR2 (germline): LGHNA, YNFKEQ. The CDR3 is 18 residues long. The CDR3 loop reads CASSRNPGGDVWENEQFF. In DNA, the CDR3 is TGTGCCAGCAGCCGAAACCCCGGCGGGGACGTCTGGGAAAATGAGCAGTTCTTC.

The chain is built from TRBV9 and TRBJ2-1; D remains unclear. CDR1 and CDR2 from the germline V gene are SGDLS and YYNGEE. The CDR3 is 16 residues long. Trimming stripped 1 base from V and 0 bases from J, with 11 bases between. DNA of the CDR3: TGTGCCAGCAGCGTATGGGTGTTAAGCTCCTACAATGAGCAGTTCTTC. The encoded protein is CASSVWVLSSYNEQFF. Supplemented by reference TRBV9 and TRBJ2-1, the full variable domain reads DSGVTQTPKHLITATGQRVTLRCSPRSGDLSVYWYQQSLDQGLQFLIQYYNGEERAKGNILERFSAQQFPDLHSELNLSSLELGDSALYFCASSVWVLSSYNEQFFGPGTRLTVL.

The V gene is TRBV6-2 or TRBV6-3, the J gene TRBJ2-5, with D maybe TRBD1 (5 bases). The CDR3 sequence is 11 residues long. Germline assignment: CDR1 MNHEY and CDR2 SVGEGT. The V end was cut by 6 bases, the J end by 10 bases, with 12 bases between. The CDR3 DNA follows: TGTGCCAGCAGCACTGTCAGGGACCAGTACTTC. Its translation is CASSTVRDQYF.

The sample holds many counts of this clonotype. CDR3 coding DNA: TGTGCCAGCAGTTGGGCCCTCTCGGGGGAGACCCAGTACTTC. The encoded protein is CASSWALSGETQYF. This chain uses TRBV7-2 with TRBJ2-5, with D possibly matching TRBD2 (5 bases). V was shortened by 6 bases and J by 5 bases, with 16 bases between the two germline ends. The CDR3 extends over 14 amino acids. From germline, CDR1 is SGHTA and CDR2 FQGNSA.

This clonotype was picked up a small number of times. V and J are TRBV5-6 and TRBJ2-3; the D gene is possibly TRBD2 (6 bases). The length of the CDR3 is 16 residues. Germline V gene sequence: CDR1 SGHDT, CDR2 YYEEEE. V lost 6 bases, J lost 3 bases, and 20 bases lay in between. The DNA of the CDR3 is TGTGCCAGCACGCCGGAAACCGCTAGCGCTACAGATACGCAGTATTTT. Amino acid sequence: CASTPETASATDTQYF.

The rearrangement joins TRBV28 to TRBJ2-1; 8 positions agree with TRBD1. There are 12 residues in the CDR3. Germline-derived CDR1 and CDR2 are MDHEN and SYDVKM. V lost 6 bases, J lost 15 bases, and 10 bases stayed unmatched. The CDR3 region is CASRVVGDRTFF. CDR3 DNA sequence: TGTGCCAGCAGGGTTGTGGGGGACAGGACGTTCTTC.

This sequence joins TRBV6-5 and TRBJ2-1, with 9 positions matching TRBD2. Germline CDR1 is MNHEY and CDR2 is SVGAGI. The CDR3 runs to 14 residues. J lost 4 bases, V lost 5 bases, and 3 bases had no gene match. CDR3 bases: TGTGCCAGCAGTCGTAGCGGGAGTTACAATGAGCAGTTCTTC. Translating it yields CASSRSGSYNEQFF.

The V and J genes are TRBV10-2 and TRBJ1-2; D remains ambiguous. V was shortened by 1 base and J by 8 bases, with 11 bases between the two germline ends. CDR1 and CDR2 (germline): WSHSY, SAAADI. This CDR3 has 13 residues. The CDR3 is CASSEFASGGYTF. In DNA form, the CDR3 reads TGCGCCAGCAGTGAGTTCGCCTCGGGAGGCTACACCTTC.

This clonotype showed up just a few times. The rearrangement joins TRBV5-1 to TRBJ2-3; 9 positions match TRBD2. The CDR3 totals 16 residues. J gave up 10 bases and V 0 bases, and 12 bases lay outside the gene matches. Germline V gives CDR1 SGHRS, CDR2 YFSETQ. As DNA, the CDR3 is TGCGCCAGCAGCTTGGGACGGTCAGCGGGAGGACCTCCGCAGTATTTT. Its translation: CASSLGRSAGGPPQYF. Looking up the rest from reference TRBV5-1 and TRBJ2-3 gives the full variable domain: KAGVTQTPRYLIKTRGQQVTLSCSPISGHRSVSWYQQTPGQGLQFLFEYFSETQRNKGNFPGRFSGRQFSNSRSEMNVSTLELGDSALYLCASSLGRSAGGPPQYFGPGTRLTVL.

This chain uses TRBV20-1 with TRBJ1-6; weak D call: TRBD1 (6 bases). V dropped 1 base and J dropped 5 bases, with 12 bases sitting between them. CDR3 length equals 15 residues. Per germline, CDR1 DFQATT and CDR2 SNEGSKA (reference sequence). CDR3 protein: CSARGTAGHNSPLHF. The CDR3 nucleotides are TGCAGTGCTAGAGGGACAGCCGGACATAATTCACCCCTCCACTTT.

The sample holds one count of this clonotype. Here the CDR3 reads CSATREAGYDTTLNNEQFF. The CDR3 DNA is TGCAGTGCAACCCGGGAGGCCGGTTATGACACAACCCTTAACAATGAGCAGTTCTTC. The chain employs TRBV20-1 and TRBJ2-1, with TRBD2 identical over 7 bases. The length of the CDR3 is 19 residues. Germline V gene sequence: CDR1 DFQATT, CDR2 SNEGSKA (reference sequence). The junction had 25 bases not matched to a gene; V was cut back by 6 bases and J by 5 bases.

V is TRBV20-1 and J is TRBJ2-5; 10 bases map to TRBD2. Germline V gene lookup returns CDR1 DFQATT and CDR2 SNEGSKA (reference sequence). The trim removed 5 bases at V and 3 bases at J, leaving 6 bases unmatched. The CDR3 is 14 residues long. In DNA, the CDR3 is TGCAGTGCTGGCAGGACTAGCGGAGAAGAGACCCAGTACTTC. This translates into CSAGRTSGEETQYF.

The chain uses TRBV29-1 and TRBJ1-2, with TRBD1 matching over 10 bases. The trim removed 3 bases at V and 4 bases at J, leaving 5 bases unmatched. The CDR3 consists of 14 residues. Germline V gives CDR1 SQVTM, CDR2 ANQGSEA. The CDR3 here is CSVEVGQGVYGYTF. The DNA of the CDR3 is TGCAGCGTTGAGGTCGGACAGGGGGTCTATGGCTACACCTTC.

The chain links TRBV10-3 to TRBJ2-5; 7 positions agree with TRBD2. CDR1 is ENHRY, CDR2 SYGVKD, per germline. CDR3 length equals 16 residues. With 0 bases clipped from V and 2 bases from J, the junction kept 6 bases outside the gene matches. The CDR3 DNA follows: TGTGCCATCAGTGAGTCCCTTGGACTAGGACAAGAGACCCAGTACTTC. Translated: CAISESLGLGQETQYF.

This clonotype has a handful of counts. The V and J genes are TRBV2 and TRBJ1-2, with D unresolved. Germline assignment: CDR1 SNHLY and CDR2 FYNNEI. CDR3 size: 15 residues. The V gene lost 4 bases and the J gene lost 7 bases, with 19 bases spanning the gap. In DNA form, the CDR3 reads TGTGCCAGCAGTGTTATTATAGCCGAGTCAAGTGGCTACACCTTC. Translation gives CASSVIIAESSGYTF.

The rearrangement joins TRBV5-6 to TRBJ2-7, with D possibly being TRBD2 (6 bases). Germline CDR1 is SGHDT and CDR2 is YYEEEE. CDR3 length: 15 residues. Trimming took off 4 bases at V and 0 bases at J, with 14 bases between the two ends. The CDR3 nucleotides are TGTGCCAGCAGCAAGGACTACACAGTCTCCTACGAGCAGTACTTC. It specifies CASSKDYTVSYEQYF. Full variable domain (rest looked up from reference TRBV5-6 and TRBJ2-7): DAGVTQSPTHLIKTRGQQVTLRCSPKSGHDTVSWYQQALGQGPQFIFQYYEEEERQRGNFPDRFSGHQFPNYSSELNVNALLLGDSALYLCASSKDYTVSYEQYFGPGTRLTVT.

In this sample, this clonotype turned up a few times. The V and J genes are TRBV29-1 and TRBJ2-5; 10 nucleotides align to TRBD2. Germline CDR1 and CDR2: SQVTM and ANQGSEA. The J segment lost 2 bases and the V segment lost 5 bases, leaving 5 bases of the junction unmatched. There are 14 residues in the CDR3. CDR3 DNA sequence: TGCAGCGTTACCGGGACTAGCGCGCAAGAGACCCAGTACTTC. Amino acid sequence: CSVTGTSAQETQYF.

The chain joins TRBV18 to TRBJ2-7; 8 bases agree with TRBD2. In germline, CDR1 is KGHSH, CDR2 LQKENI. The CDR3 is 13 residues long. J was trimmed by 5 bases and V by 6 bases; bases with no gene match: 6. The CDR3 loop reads CASSPGTRNEQYF. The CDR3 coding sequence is TGTGCCAGCTCTCCCGGGACTAGAAACGAGCAGTACTTC.

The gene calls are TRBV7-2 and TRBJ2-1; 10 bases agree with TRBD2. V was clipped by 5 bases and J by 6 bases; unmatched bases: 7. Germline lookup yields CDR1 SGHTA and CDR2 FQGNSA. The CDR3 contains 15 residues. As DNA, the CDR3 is TGTGCCAGCAGCCGAGTAGCGGGAGGTTTCAATGAGCAGTTCTTC. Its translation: CASSRVAGGFNEQFF.

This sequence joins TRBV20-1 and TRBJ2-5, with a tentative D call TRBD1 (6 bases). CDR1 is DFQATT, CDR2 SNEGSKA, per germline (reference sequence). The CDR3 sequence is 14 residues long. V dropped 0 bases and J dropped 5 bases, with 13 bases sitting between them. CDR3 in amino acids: CSARDWGQGETQYF. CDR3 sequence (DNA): TGCAGTGCTAGAGATTGGGGGCAAGGGGAGACCCAGTACTTC.

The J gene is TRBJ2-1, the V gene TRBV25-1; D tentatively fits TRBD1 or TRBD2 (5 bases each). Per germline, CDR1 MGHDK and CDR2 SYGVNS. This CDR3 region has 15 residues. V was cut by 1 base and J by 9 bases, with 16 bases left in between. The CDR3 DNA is TGTGCCAGCAGTGAATGGGCGCAGGGAGAGGGTGAGCAGTTCTTC. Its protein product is CASSEWAQGEGEQFF.

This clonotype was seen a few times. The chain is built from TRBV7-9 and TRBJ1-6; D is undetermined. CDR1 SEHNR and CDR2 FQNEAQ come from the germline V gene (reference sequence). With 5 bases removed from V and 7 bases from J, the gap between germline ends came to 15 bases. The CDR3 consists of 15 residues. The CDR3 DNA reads TGTGCCAGCAGCCCCCACGGTGACCTAAATTCACCCCTCCACTTT. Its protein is CASSPHGDLNSPLHF.

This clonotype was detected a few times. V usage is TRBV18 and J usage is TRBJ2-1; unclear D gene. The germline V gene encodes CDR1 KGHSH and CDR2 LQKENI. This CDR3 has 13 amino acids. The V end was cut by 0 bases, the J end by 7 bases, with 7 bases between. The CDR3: CASSPPDPNEQFF. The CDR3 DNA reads TGTGCCAGCTCACCACCGGATCCTAATGAGCAGTTCTTC.

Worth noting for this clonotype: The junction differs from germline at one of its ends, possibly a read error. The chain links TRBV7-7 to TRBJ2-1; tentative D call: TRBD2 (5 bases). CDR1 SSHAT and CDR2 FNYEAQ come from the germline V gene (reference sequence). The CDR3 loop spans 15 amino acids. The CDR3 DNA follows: TGTGCTAGCAGCCTGGGTTTTATGCCCGGGGATGAGCAGTTCTTC. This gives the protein CASSLGFMPGDEQFF.

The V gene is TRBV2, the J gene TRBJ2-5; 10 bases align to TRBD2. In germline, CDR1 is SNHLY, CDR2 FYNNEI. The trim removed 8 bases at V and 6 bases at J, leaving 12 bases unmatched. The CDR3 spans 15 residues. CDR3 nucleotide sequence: TGTGCCAGCCTGATGGGTAGCGGGAGGAGAAAGACCCAGTACTTC. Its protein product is CASLMGSGRRKTQYF.

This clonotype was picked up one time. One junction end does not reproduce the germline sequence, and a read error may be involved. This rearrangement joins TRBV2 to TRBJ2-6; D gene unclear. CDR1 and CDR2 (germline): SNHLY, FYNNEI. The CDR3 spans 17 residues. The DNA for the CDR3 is TGTGCCAGCAGCGAAGGTAGACGGGCCTCTGGGGCCAACGTCCTGACTTTC. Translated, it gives CASSEGRRASGANVLTF.

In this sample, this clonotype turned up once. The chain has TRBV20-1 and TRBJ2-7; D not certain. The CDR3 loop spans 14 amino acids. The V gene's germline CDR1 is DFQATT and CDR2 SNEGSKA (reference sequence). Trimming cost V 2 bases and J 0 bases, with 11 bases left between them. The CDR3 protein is CSARSGPSSYEQYF. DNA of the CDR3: TGCAGTGCTAGATCCGGGCCTAGCTCCTACGAGCAGTACTTC.

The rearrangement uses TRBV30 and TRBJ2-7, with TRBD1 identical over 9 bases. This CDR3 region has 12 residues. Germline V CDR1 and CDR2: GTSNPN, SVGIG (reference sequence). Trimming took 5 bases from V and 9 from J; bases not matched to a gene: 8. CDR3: CAWESGQGRQYF. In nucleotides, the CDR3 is TGTGCCTGGGAATCCGGACAGGGGCGGCAGTACTTC.

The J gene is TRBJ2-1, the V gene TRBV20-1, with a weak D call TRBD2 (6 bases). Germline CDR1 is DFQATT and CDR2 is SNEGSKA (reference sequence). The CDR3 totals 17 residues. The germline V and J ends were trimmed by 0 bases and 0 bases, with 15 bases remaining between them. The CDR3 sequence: CSARDYSGKGSYNEQFF. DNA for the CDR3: TGCAGTGCTAGAGACTATAGCGGAAAAGGCTCCTACAATGAGCAGTTCTTC.

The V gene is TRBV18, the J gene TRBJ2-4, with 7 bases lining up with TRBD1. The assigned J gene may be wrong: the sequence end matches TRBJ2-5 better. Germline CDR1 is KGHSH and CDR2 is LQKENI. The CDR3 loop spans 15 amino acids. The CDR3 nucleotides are TGTGCCAGCTCTCCCCGACAGGGCCACCAAGAGACCCAGTACTTC. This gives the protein CASSPRQGHQETQYF.

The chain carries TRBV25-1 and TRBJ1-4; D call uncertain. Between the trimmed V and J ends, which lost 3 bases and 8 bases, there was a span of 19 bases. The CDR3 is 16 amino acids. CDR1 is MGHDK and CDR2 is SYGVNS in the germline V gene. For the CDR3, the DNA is TGTGCCAGCAGTGATTATAAGGGAGGTTTCGGAGAAAAACTGTTTTTT. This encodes CASSDYKGGFGEKLFF.